This TCR beta chain was captured by sequencing in a study of beta chain features in type 1 diabetes. Broader study findings: Among patients with Type 1 diabetes, TCRB CDR3s were moderately but significantly shorter in every one of the four CD4+ subsets.

The CDR3 extends over 15 amino acids. Trimming cost V 7 bases and J 2 bases; bases outside gene matches: 7. Germline lookup yields CDR1 MNHEY and CDR2 SMNVEV (reference sequence). What was sequenced were expressed TCRB transcripts, since all of the isolated RNA had been reverse transcribed. Some clones are missing from TCRdb's copy, which holds only in-frame ones; the method was immunoSEQ multiplex PCR. Here the sample spans around 360,000 clones, approximately 12% being singletons. Regarding this clone: Its target is unknown.

The source of this sequence is a woman under 30 with type 1 diabetes. The gene calls are TRBV27 and TRBJ2-3; 9 bases agree with TRBD1. Sequencing input: naive CD4+ T cells from blood. The CDR3 sequence: CASKEWDRATDTQYF. The CDR3 DNA follows: TGTGCCAGCAAAGAATGGGACAGGGCCACAGATACGCAGTATTTT.